This TCR beta chain was profiled in a study of blood T cell repertoires in COVID-19. Background on the study: Samples taken during acute and convalescent COVID-19 were collected in the United States, Italy and Spain. Sample material is recorded as cDNA or gDNA derived from T cells, B-cell-depleted T cells, or PBMCs.

Per the original data handling: It was from reference gene primer amplification that nucleated cell counts were estimated. Using immunoSEQ multiplex PCR, the repertoire was profiled, and TCRdb retains in-frame clones only, with some absent. V, J and clone size reflect that table, while D and trimming were determined from the DNA. The sample holds roughly 60,000 clones, approximately 92% seen once. V dropped 7 bases and J dropped 3; count of bases not matched to a gene: 12. CDR1 and CDR2 from the germline V gene are LGHDT and YNNKEL (reference sequence). The CDR3 is 16 residues long. This clonotype was sampled from an elderly woman with active COVID-19. Sequencing was performed on peripheral blood. The chain uses TRBV3-1 (or the pseudogene TRBV3-2) and TRBJ2-3; 8 positions agree with TRBD2. DNA of the CDR3: TGTGCCAGCATGAGCCGTATCGGGGGGGCAACAGATACGCAGTATTTT. This codes for CASMSRIGGATDTQYF.